The clone carrying this TCR beta chain was observed at least ten times. Its antigen is currently unknown. This CDR3 contains 19 residues. Unmatched junction bases numbered 9, after V lost 3 bases and J lost 2 bases. Germline CDR1 and CDR2: LGHNA and YNFKEQ. TCRbeta library preparation incorporated unique molecular identifiers. TCRdb re-analysed the PCR reads in MiXCR, keeping a single row per CDR3 protein. Of 450,000 to 600,000 distinct CDR3 sequences in the sample, over 10% were seen once. This sample was included in a study of T-cell reconstitution after alpha-beta-depleted transplantation in children. Overall study results and limits: Reportedly, only several hundred clones from non-depleted graft cells drove alpha-beta T-cell counts at about two months.

V and J are TRBV4-2 and TRBJ2-1; TRBD2 matches 14 bases. This material consisted of PBMCs, mostly from graft donor cells, taken 360 days after TCRalphabeta/CD19-depleted stem cell transplant. This sequence originates from a male patient younger than 18 who had a stem cell transplant for acute myeloid leukemia, so the T cells may come from the graft donor. CDR3 sequence: CASSQSGTSGGNTYNEQFF. CDR3 DNA sequence: TGTGCCAGCAGCCAGTCCGGGACTAGCGGGGGAAACACCTACAATGAGCAGTTCTTC.